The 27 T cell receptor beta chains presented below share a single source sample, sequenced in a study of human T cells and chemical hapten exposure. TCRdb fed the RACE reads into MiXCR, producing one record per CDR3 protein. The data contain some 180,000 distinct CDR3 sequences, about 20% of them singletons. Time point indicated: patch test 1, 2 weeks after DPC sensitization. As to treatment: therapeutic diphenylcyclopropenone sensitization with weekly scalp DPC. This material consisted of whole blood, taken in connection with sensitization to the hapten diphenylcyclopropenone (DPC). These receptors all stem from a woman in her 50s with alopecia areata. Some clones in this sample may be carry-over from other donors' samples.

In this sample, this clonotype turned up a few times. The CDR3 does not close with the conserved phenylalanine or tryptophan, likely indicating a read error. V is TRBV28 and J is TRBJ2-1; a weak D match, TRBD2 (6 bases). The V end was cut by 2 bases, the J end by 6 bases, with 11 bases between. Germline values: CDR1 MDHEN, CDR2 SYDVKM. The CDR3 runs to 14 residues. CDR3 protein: CASSLGARGNEQFL. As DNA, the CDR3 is TGTGCCAGCAGTTTAGGGGCGCGGGGCAATGAGCAGTTCTTA.

The CDR3 DNA is TGTGCCAGCAGCCATGGTTGGTATAGCCAAAACATTCAGTACTTC. Translating it yields CASSHGWYSQNIQYF. The chain is built from TRBV3-1 and TRBJ2-4; D remains unclear. Germline loops: CDR1 LGHDT, CDR2 YNNKEL (reference sequence). This CDR3 comprises 15 residues. V lost 3 bases and J 5 bases, leaving 14 bases between the germline ends.

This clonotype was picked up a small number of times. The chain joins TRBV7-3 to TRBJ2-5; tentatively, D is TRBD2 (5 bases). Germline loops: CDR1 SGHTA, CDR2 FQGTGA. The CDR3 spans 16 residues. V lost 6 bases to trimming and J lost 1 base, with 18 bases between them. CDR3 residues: CASSPSGSALQETQYF. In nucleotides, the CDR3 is TGTGCCAGCAGTCCGTCGGGGAGCGCACTCCAAGAGACCCAGTACTTC.

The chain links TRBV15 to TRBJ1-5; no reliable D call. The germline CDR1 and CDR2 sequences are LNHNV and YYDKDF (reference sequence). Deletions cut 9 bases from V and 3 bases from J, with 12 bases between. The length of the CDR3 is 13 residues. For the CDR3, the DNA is TGTGCCACTAGATCCTGGGCCAATCAGCCCCAGCATTTT. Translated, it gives CATRSWANQPQHF.

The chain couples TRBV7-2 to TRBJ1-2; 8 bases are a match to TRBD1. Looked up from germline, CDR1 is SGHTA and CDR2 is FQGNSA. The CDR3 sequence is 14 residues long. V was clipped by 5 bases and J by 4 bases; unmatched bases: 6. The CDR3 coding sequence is TGTGCCAGCAGCACCCGACAGGGGTTCTATGGCTACACCTTC. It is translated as CASSTRQGFYGYTF.

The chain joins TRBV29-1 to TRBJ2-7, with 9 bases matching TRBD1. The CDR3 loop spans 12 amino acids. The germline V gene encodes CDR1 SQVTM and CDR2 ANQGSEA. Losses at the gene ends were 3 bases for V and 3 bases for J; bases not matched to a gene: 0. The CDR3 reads CSVEGQGYEQYF. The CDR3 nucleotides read TGCAGCGTTGAGGGACAGGGCTACGAGCAGTACTTC.

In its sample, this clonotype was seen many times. CDR3 sequence: CASSRLDRDGEAFF. In nucleotides, the CDR3 is TGTGCCAGCAGTCGGCTGGACCGGGACGGTGAAGCTTTCTTT. The chain uses TRBV3-1 and TRBJ1-1; tentative D call: TRBD1 (5 bases). CDR3 size: 14 residues. V was trimmed by 6 bases and J by 7 bases, leaving 18 bases between them. Germline CDR1 LGHDT, CDR2 YNNKEL (reference sequence).

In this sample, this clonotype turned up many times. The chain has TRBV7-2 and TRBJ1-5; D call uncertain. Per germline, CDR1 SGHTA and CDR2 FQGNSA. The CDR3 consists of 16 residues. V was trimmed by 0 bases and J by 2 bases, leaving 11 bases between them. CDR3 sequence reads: CASSLAGSPGNQPQHF. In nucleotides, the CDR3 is TGTGCCAGCAGCTTAGCGGGGTCGCCTGGCAATCAGCCCCAGCATTTT.

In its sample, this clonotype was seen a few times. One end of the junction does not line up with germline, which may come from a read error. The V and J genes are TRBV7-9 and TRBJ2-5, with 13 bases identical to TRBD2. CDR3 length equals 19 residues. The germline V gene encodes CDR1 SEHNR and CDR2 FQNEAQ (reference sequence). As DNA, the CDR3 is TGTGCCAGCAGCTCAACCCGAACCGGGACTAGCGGGACGCAAGAGAGCCAGTACTTC. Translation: CASSSTRTGTSGTQESQYF.

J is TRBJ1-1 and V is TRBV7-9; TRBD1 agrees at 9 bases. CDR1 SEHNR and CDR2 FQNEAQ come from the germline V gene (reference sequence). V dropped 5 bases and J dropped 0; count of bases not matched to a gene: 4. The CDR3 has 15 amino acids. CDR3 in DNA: TGTGCCAGCAGCACCTACAGGGGGCTGAACACTGAAGCTTTCTTT. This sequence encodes CASSTYRGLNTEAFF.

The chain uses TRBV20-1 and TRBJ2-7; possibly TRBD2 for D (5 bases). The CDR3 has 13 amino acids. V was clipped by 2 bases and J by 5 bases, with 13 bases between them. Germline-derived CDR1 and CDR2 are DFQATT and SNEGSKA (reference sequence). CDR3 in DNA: TGCAGTGCTAGAAGGAGTTCTAGCCACGAGCAGTACTTC. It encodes CSARRSSSHEQYF.

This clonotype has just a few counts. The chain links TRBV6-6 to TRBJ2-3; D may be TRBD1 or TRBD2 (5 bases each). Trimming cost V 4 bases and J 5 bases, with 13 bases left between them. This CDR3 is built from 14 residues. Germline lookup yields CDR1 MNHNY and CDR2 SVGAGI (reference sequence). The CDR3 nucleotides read TGTGCCAGCAGTTGGGACGGTTTGGAAGATACGCAGTATTTT. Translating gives CASSWDGLEDTQYF.

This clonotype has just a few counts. CDR3 sequence: CSARGAVTDTQYF. The DNA for the CDR3 is TGCAGTGCTAGGGGGGCGGTCACAGATACGCAGTATTTT. The rearrangement joins TRBV20-1 to TRBJ2-3; D is perhaps TRBD1 (6 bases). Deletions cut 3 bases from V and 2 bases from J, with 9 bases between. This CDR3 spans 13 amino acids. Germline assignment: CDR1 DFQATT and CDR2 SNEGSKA (reference sequence).

The CDR3 reads CASSNHVAGPGSGQYF. In DNA, the CDR3 is TGTGCCAGCAGTAACCACGTAGCGGGACCCGGGTCTGGGCAGTATTTT. The chain carries TRBV28 and TRBJ2-3; TRBD2 aligns across 8 bases. Germline-derived CDR1 and CDR2 are MDHEN and SYDVKM. The CDR3 contains 16 residues. Germline trimming cut 5 bases from V and 11 bases from J; bases unmatched to any gene: 18. Drawing the rest from reference TRBV28 and TRBJ2-3, the complete variable domain is DVKVTQSSRYLVKRTGEKVFLECVQDMDHENMFWYRQDPGLGLRLIYFSYDVKMKEKGDIPEGYSVSREKKERFSLILESASTNQTSMYLCASSNHVAGPGSGQYFGPGTRLTVL.

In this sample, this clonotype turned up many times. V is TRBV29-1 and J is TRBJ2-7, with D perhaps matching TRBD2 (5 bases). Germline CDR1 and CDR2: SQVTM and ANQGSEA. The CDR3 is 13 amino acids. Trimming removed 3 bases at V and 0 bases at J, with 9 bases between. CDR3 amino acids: CSVETGSSYEQYF. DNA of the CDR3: TGCAGCGTTGAGACGGGAAGCTCCTACGAGCAGTACTTC.

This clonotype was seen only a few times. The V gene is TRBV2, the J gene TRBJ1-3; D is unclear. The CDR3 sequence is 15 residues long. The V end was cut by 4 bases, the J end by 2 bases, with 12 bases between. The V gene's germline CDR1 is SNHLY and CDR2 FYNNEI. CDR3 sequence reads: CASSGTGLTGNTIYF. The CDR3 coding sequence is TGTGCCAGCAGTGGAACGGGGTTAACTGGAAACACCATATATTTT.

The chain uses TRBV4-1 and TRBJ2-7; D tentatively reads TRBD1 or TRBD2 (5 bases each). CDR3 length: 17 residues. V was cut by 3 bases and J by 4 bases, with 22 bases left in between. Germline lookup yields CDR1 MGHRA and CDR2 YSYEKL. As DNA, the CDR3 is TGCGCCAGCAGCCAGTGGTCTCTTGGGGGAACGCAATACGAGCAGTACTTC. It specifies CASSQWSLGGTQYEQYF.

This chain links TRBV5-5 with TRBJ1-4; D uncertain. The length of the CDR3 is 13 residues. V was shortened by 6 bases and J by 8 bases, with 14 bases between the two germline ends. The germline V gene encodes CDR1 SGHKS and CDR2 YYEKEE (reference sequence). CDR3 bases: TGTGCCAGCACCGGGAGGGCGGGGGAAAAACTGTTTTTT. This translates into CASTGRAGEKLFF.

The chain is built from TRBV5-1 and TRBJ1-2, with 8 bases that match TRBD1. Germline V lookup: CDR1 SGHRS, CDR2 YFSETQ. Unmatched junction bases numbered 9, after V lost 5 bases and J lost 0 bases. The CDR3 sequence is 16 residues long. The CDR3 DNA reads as TGCGCCAGCAGGATCGGGACAGGCGGTTCTAACTATGGCTACACCTTC. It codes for CASRIGTGGSNYGYTF.

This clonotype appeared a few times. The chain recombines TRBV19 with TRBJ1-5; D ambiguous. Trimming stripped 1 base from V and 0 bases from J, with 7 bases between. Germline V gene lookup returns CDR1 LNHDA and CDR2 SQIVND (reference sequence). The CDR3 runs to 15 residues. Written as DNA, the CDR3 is TGTGCCAGTAGTATAGTCCGAGATAGCAATCAGCCCCAGCATTTT. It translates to CASSIVRDSNQPQHF.

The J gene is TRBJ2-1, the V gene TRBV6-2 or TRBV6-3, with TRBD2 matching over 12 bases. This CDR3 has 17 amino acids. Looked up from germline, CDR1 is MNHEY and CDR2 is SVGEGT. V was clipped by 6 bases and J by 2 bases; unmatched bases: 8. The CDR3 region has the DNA TGTGCCAGCAGCCCCCACCGACTAGCGGGAGCCTACAATGAGCAGTTCTTC. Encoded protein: CASSPHRLAGAYNEQFF.

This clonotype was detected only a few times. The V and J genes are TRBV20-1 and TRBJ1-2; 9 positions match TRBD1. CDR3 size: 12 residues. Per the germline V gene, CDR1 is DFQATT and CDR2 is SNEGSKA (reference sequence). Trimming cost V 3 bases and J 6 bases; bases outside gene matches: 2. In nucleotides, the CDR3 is TGCAGTGCTAGGGGACAGGGAGATGGCTACACCTTC. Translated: CSARGQGDGYTF.

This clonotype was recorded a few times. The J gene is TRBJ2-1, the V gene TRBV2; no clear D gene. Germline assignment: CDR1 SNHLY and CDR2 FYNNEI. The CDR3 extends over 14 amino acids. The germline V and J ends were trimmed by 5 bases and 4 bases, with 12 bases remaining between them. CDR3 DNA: TGTGCCAGCAGTAGCGAGAGCTCTTACAATGAGCAGTTCTTC. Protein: CASSSESSYNEQFF.

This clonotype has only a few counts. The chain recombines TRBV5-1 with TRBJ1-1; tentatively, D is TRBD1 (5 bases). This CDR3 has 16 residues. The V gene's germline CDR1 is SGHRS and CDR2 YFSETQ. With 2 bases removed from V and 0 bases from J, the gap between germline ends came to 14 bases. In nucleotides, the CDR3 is TGCGCCAGCAGCTTAGGACATGTGAACATGAACACTGAAGCTTTCTTT. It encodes CASSLGHVNMNTEAFF.

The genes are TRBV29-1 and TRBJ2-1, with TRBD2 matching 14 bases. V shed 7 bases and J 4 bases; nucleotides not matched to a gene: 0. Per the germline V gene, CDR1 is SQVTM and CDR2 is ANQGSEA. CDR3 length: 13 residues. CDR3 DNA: TGCAGCGGACTAGCGGGAGGGTACAATGAGCAGTTCTTC. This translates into CSGLAGGYNEQFF.

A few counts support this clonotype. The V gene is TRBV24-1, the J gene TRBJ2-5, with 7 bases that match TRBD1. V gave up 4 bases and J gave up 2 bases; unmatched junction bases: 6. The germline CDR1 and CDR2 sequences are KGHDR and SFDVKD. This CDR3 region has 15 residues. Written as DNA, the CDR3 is TGTGCCACCAGTGACCCAAGGGGGCTACAAGAGACCCAGTACTTC. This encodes CATSDPRGLQETQYF.

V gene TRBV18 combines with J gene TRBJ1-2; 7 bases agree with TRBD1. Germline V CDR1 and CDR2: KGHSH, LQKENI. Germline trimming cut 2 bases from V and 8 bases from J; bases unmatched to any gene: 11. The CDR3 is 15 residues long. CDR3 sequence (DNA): TGTGCCAGCTCACCAGCCGGGACAGACTATATCGGCTACACCTTC. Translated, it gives CASSPAGTDYIGYTF.